Listed below are T cell receptor beta chains from one sample, sequenced in a study of blood T cell repertoires in COVID-19. Using immunoSEQ multiplex PCR, the repertoire was profiled, and TCRdb retains in-frame clones only, with some absent. Of 300,000 to 400,000 clones in the sample, roughly 84% are singletons; the top ten hold 1%. The sample taken for sequencing was peripheral blood. Receptors originate from a man between 45 and 60 years old with active or convalescent COVID-19. Both conserved end residues are part of each CDR3. Each record gives: clone size, D gene, J gene, CDR3 length, V gene, CDR3 DNA, CDR3 protein. The D gene is left open where the match is weak. Expanded clones are given a class, and other clones once, few, many or no size at all.

.,.,TRBJ1-3,12,TRBV28,TGTGCCAGCAGTTTGAGGCGGGGGACCATATATTTT,CASSLRRGTIYF
.,.,TRBJ1-1,11,TRBV6-2/TRBV6-3,TGTGCCAGCAGTTCGAGCTTTGAAGCTTTCTTT,CASSSSFEAFF
.,TRBD1,TRBJ1-5,17,TRBV18,TGTGCCAGCTCACCAAGTTCCCAGGGGGCGAGCAATCAGCCCCAGCATTTT,CASSPSSQGASNQPQHF
.,.,TRBJ1-3,15,TRBV5-6,TGTGCCAGCAGCTTGGGAGGGGGAGACGGAAACACCATATATTTT,CASSLGGGDGNTIYF
.,.,TRBJ1-5,12,TRBV12-3/TRBV12-4,TGTGCCAGCAGTTACAGGGATCAGCCCCAGCATTTT,CASSYRDQPQHF
.,TRBD1,TRBJ1-2,18,TRBV3-1/TRBV3-2,TGTGCCAGCAGCCAAGTTACGGGACAGGGGGCGAGAGACTATGGCTACACCTTC,CASSQVTGQGARDYGYTF
.,.,TRBJ2-2,12,TRBV4-1,TGCGCCAGCGCCAGGGGAGCCGGGGAGCTGTTTTTT,CASARGAGELFF
few,.,TRBJ2-5,15,TRBV7-2,TGTGCCAGCAGCTTAGGAATGGGGCTACAAGAGACCCAGTACTTC,CASSLGMGLQETQYF
.,TRBD1,TRBJ1-3,18,TRBV4-2,TGTGCCAGCAGCCACAAAAACAGGGGGCAGATCTCTGGAAACACCATATATTTT,CASSHKNRGQISGNTIYF
.,.,TRBJ2-7,11,TRBV20-1,TGCAGTGCTAGACGAGAGGACGAGCAGTACTTC,CSARREDEQYF
.,TRBD2,TRBJ2-3,14,TRBV30,TGTGCCTGGACGGGAGGAGGCGGCACAGATACGCAGTATTTT,CAWTGGGGTDTQYF
.,TRBD1,TRBJ1-6,15,TRBV6-5,TGTGCCAGCAGAACCCTGGACAGGTTGAATTCACCCCTCCACTTT,CASRTLDRLNSPLHF
.,TRBD1,TRBJ2-7,15,TRBV4-3,TGCGCCAGCAGCCGGGACAGGGGCGGGTATTACGAGCAGTACTTC,CASSRDRGGYYEQYF
.,TRBD1,TRBJ2-5,19,TRBV3-1/TRBV3-2,TGTGCCAGCAGCCCGAACCTGGGACAGGGGGCTCCCCACCAAGAGACCCAGTACTTC,CASSPNLGQGAPHQETQYF
once,TRBD1,TRBJ1-4,14,TRBV3-1/TRBV3-2,TGTGCCAGCAGCGGGACAGGGCTGGGTGGAAAACTGTTTTTT,CASSGTGLGGKLFF
.,.,TRBJ2-3,13,TRBV20-1,TGCAGTGCTAGTTTCGGGAGCACAGATACGCAGTATTTT,CSASFGSTDTQYF
once,.,TRBJ2-1,17,TRBV11-2,TGTGCCAGCAGCTTAGGGGGCGGATATAACCCAAACCCAGAGCAGTTCTTC,CASSLGGGYNPNPEQFF
.,.,TRBJ2-7,17,TRBV14,TGTGCCAGCAGCCAACATGCAGAGGTTGGTGCGGCCTACGAGCAGTACTTC,CASSQHAEVGAAYEQYF
.,TRBD1,TRBJ1-1,16,TRBV4-1,TGCGCCAGCAGCCAAGTCCCTTCGACAGGGGGCCATGAAGCTTTCTTT,CASSQVPSTGGHEAFF
.,.,TRBJ2-2,15,TRBV9,TGTGCCAGCAGGCCCGACTACTATGGGAGCGGGGAGCTGTTTTTT,CASRPDYYGSGELFF
once,TRBD2,TRBJ2-2,16,TRBV27,TGTGCCAGCAGACTGAGCGGGGGGTCGAACACCGGGGAGCTGTTTTTT,CASRLSGGSNTGELFF
few,.,TRBJ1-1,12,TRBV29-1,TGCAGCGGGGGCCGGGTAAGCACTGAAGCTTTCTTT,CSGGRVSTEAFF
.,TRBD2,TRBJ2-7,15,TRBV5-1,TGCGCCAGCAGCTTCTCGCGGGAGATCGCCTACGAGCAGTACTTC,CASSFSREIAYEQYF
.,.,TRBJ2-7,13,TRBV19,TGTGCCAGTGGTCGAGCAGGGGATCACGAGCAGTACTTC,CASGRAGDHEQYF
few,.,TRBJ1-2,17,TRBV5-1,TGCGCCAGCGGGCCTCGGGTCGGCAGGTATGGACTATATGGCTACACCTTC,CASGPRVGRYGLYGYTF
.,.,TRBJ2-5,15,TRBV2,TGTGCCAGCAGCGGTACAGGGGGGGAGGGCAGGACCCAGTACTTC,CASSGTGGEGRTQYF
.,TRBD2,TRBJ2-2,15,TRBV6-5,TGTGCCAGCGCTCTTAGCGGGGGTAACACCGGGGAGCTGTTTTTT,CASALSGGNTGELFF
.,TRBD1,TRBJ1-3,13,TRBV2,TGTGCCAGCAGAGCACAGGGGGGGAACACCATATATTTT,CASRAQGGNTIYF
.,TRBD1,TRBJ2-7,15,TRBV19,TGTGCCAGTAGTATGGGGCAGGGGGCGAACTACGAGCAGTACTTC,CASSMGQGANYEQYF
.,TRBD1,TRBJ2-7,16,TRBV27,TGTGCCAGCAGTCGCCGGGACAGGGGATCCCCCTTGGAGCAGTACTTC,CASSRRDRGSPLEQYF
.,.,TRBJ1-1,14,TRBV6-1,TGTGCCAGCAGTGAAAGGACAGTGAACACTGAAGCTTTCTTT,CASSERTVNTEAFF
.,TRBD2,TRBJ2-2,15,TRBV18,TGTGCCAGCTCACCAGGGGGGGATCGCACCGGGGAGCTGTTTTTT,CASSPGGDRTGELFF
.,.,TRBJ2-3,14,TRBV19,TGTGCCAGTAGTACCCCGGCAGCGTCAGATACGCAGTATTTT,CASSTPAASDTQYF
.,.,TRBJ2-1,16,TRBV15,TGTGCCACCAGCAGTGATAACCCCCGGTCCGACAATGAGCAGTTCTTC,CATSSDNPRSDNEQFF
.,.,TRBJ2-7,16,TRBV3-1/TRBV3-2,TGTGCCAGCAGCCAAGACCCGGACGGACAGAGCTACGAGCAGTACTTC,CASSQDPDGQSYEQYF
.,.,TRBJ2-7,13,TRBV4-2,TGTGCCAGCAGCCAAGGGACACCCTACGAGCAGTACTTC,CASSQGTPYEQYF
once,TRBD2,TRBJ2-7,16,TRBV19,TGTGCCAGTAGTGCACGGCTAGCGGGGACATCCTACGAGCAGTACTTC,CASSARLAGTSYEQYF
few,.,TRBJ2-7,15,TRBV5-1,TGCGCCAGCAGCTTGGGATGGGACACAGACTACGAGCAGTACTTC,CASSLGWDTDYEQYF
.,TRBD1,TRBJ1-2,17,TRBV4-3,TGCGCCAGCAGCCCCTTGACAGGGGGATTCTCCCTTGATGGCTACACCTTC,CASSPLTGGFSLDGYTF
.,.,TRBJ1-4,14,TRBV27,TGTGCCAGCAGATCCAGGGATAATCATGAAAAACTGTTTTTT,CASRSRDNHEKLFF
.,.,TRBJ1-1,15,TRBV5-1,TGCGCCAGCAGCTTGGAGCCACGTATGAACACTGAAGCTTTCTTT,CASSLEPRMNTEAFF
few,TRBD1,TRBJ2-2,15,TRBV9,TGTGCCAGCAGCGCGGGACAGTCTTACACCGGGGAGCTGTTTTTT,CASSAGQSYTGELFF
.,.,TRBJ1-1,16,TRBV28,TGTGCCAGCAGTTTTGTGGAGAGTCCTTGGGACACTGAAGCTTTCTTT,CASSFVESPWDTEAFF
.,.,TRBJ1-2,17,TRBV21-1,TGTGCCAGCAGCAAAGCCTGGAAAAGACAGGTCCCGTGGGGCTACACCTTC,CASSKAWKRQVPWGYTF
.,.,TRBJ1-6,14,TRBV30,TGTGCCTGGAACTCCGGGGGACTTAATTCACCCCTCCACTTT,CAWNSGGLNSPLHF
once,TRBD1,TRBJ1-6,13,TRBV12-3/TRBV12-4,TGTGCCAGCAGGAGGACAGGGACTTCACCCCTCCACTTT,CASRRTGTSPLHF